This T cell receptor beta chain was profiled in a study of PD-L1 blockade in urothelial cancer. In the study overall: Before enrollment, 0 to 3 chemotherapy regimens had been given to patients. Samples came from 3 weeks, at the second dose, and 6 weeks into treatment.

Locally advanced or metastatic urothelial carcinoma was diagnosed in the patients. Sampling of each patient yielded between 1 and 8 specimens, collected pretreatment and on-treatment. Profiled with immunoSEQ multiplex PCR; TCRdb holds only in-frame clones, not every one. The table shows more than 30,000 clones, with around 89% occurring only once. J was trimmed by 3 bases and V by 2 bases; bases with no gene match: 9. The CDR3 runs to 17 residues. CDR1 is MNHNS and CDR2 is SASEGT in the germline V gene. The rearrangement joins TRBV6-1 to TRBJ2-1; TRBD2 agrees at 8 bases. This TCR was sampled from a man aged 60 to 69 with urothelial cancer. This material consisted of PBMCs, taken around atezolizumab (anti-PD-L1) treatment. Here the CDR3 DNA reads TGTGCCAGCAGTGAACAAGGAGGGACTAGGATCTACAATGAGCAGTTCTTC. This gives the protein CASSEQGGTRIYNEQFF.